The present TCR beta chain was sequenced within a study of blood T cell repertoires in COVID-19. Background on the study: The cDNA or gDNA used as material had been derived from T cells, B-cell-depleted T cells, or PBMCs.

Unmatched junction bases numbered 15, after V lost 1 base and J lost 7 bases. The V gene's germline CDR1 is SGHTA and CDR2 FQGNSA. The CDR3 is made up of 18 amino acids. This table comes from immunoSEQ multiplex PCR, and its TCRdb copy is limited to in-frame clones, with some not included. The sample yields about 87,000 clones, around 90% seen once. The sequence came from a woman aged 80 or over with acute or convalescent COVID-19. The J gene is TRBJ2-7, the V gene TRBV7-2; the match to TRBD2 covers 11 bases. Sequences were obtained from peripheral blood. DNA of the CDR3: TGTGCCAGCAGCTTAGTTGTTACTGGTAGCGGGAGGGCCGGGGAGCAGTACTTC. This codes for CASSLVVTGSGRAGEQYF. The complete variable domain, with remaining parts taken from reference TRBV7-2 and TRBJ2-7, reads GAGVSQSPSNKVTEKGKDVELRCDPISGHTALYWYRQSLGQGLEFLIYFQGNSAPDKSGLPSDRFSAERTGGSVSTLTIQRTQQEDSAVYLCASSLVVTGSGRAGEQYFGPGTRLTVT.